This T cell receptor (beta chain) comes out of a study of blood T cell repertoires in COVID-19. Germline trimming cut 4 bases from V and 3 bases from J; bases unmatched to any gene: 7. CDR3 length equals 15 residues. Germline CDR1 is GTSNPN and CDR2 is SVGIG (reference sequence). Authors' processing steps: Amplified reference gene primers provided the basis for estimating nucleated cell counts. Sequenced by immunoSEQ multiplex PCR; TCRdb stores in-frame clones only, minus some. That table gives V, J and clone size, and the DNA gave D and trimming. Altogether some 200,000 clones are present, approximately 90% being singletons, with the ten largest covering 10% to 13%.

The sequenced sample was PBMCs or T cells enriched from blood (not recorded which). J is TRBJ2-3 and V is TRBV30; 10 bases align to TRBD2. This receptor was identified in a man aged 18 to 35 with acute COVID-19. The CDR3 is CAWTPGLAMTDTQYF. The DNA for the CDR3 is TGTGCCTGGACTCCGGGACTAGCGATGACAGATACGCAGTATTTT.